The 30 T cell receptor beta chains below come from one sample, sequenced in a study of blood T cell repertoires in COVID-19. Measured with immunoSEQ multiplex PCR; TCRdb has only the in-frame clones, and not every one. The table has 500,000 to 600,000 clones, roughly 89% seen once. The sample taken for sequencing was peripheral blood. These receptors all stem from a woman aged 45-65 years with COVID-19, enrolled during active disease.

The chain combines TRBV19 with TRBJ2-3, with 9 bases aligning to TRBD2. Per germline, CDR1 LNHDA and CDR2 SQIVND (reference sequence). This CDR3 contains 15 residues. V was clipped by 8 bases and J by 3 bases; unmatched bases: 9. The CDR3 DNA reads as TGTGCCAGTCGGCCGAGCGGGGGGCCGACAGATACGCAGTATTTT. It yields the protein CASRPSGGPTDTQYF.

The chain links TRBV28 to TRBJ2-7; 8 bases are shared with TRBD1. This CDR3 region has 16 residues. CDR1 is MDHEN and CDR2 is SYDVKM in the germline V gene. V lost 2 bases, J lost 2 bases, and 8 bases stayed unmatched. This CDR3 is CASSLTGQGPAYEQYF. For the CDR3, the DNA is TGTGCCAGCAGTTTAACCGGACAGGGACCCGCCTACGAGCAGTACTTC.

This clone was observed once. The chain uses TRBV5-1 and TRBJ1-1; D is undetermined. CDR1 and CDR2 from the germline V gene are SGHRS and YFSETQ. V was pared by 5 bases and J by 0 bases, with 8 bases between. The CDR3 totals 13 residues. The CDR3 sequence is CASRSILNTEAFF. The CDR3 DNA is TGCGCCAGCAGGTCTATCCTGAACACTGAAGCTTTCTTT. Full variable domain (outside the CDR3, taken from reference TRBV5-1 and TRBJ1-1): KAGVTQTPRYLIKTRGQQVTLSCSPISGHRSVSWYQQTPGQGLQFLFEYFSETQRNKGNFPGRFSGRQFSNSRSEMNVSTLELGDSALYLCASRSILNTEAFFGQGTRLTVV.

The rearrangement uses TRBV6-5 and TRBJ1-5, with TRBD1 matching over 10 bases. J gave up 5 bases and V 8 bases, and 9 bases lay outside the gene matches. CDR1 is MNHEY, CDR2 SVGAGI, per germline. The CDR3 is 15 amino acids. CDR3 DNA: TGTGCCAGCGTGGGGACAGGGGTTCTCCATCAGCCCCAGCATTTT. Amino acids: CASVGTGVLHQPQHF.

J is TRBJ2-1 and V is TRBV30, with D possibly being TRBD2 (7 bases). Trimming pared 1 base from V and 3 bases from J, leaving 10 bases between. The germline CDR1 and CDR2 sequences are GTSNPN and SVGIG (reference sequence). The CDR3 extends over 14 amino acids. CDR3 in DNA: TGTGCCTGGAGTGCGGGGGGCCGCTACAATGAGCAGTTCTTC. Translating it yields CAWSAGGRYNEQFF.

This clone was seen only once. J is TRBJ1-1 and V is TRBV6-5; weak D call: TRBD1 (5 bases). The CDR3 is 13 residues long. Trimming shortened V by 2 bases and J by 9 bases, and 13 bases separated the two germline ends. CDR1 and CDR2 (germline): MNHEY, SVGAGI. In DNA form, the CDR3 reads TGTGCCAGCAGTTACCCTGACAGCCGGAAAGCTTTCTTT. Its translation is CASSYPDSRKAFF.

The rearrangement joins TRBV10-3 to TRBJ1-1; possible D gene TRBD1, 5 bases. V dropped 3 bases and J dropped 3 bases, with 8 bases sitting between them. CDR1 ENHRY and CDR2 SYGVKD come from the germline V gene. CDR3 length equals 13 residues. The CDR3 bases are TGTGCCATCAGTGAAGGGGTATACACTGAAGCTTTCTTT. Translating gives CAISEGVYTEAFF.

The chain links TRBV5-1 to TRBJ1-1, with 11 positions matching TRBD1. The CDR3 is 14 amino acids. With 5 bases clipped from V and 4 bases from J, the junction kept 4 bases outside the gene matches. The V gene's germline CDR1 is SGHRS and CDR2 YFSETQ. The CDR3 nucleotides are TGCGCCAGCAGGGCCGGGACAGGGGGCACTGAAGCTTTCTTT. Protein: CASRAGTGGTEAFF.

V and J are TRBV27 and TRBJ2-3, with 7 bases fitting TRBD1. This CDR3 is 15 amino acids long. With 5 bases clipped from V and 3 bases from J, the junction kept 8 bases outside the gene matches. From germline, CDR1 is MNHEY and CDR2 SMNVEV (reference sequence). CDR3 region: CASSLLQGITDTQYF. In DNA form, the CDR3 reads TGTGCCAGCAGTCTGCTACAGGGGATAACAGATACGCAGTATTTT.

This chain links TRBV11-2 with TRBJ2-1, with TRBD1 matching over 7 bases. CDR1 and CDR2 from the germline V gene are SGHAT and FQNNGV. The ends lost 6 bases at V and 0 bases at J; junction bases unmatched: 8. CDR3 length: 16 residues. CDR3 bases: TGTGCCAGCAGGCCGCGAGGGGGCTTCTCCTACAATGAGCAGTTCTTC. Translating it yields CASRPRGGFSYNEQFF.

This clone was detected once. The chain carries TRBV3-1 (or the pseudogene TRBV3-2) and TRBJ1-1; 7 bases match TRBD1. V dropped 4 bases and J dropped 1; count of bases not matched to a gene: 6. The CDR3 is 15 residues long. Germline V gene data show CDR1 as LGHDT and CDR2 as YNNKEL (reference sequence). In DNA, the CDR3 is TGTGCCAGCAGCCTAAGACAGGGCGGGAACACTGAAGCTTTCTTT. Protein: CASSLRQGGNTEAFF.

The V gene is TRBV12-3 or TRBV12-4, the J gene TRBJ2-1; 7 positions agree with TRBD2. CDR3 length: 12 amino acids. V lost 3 bases, J lost 9 bases, and 2 bases stayed unmatched. CDR3 protein: CASSFWGGEQFF. The CDR3 nucleotides are TGTGCCAGCAGTTTTTGGGGGGGTGAGCAGTTCTTC.

The chain combines TRBV6-1 with TRBJ2-7; 10 bases are shared with TRBD1. CDR1 is MNHNS, CDR2 SASEGT, per germline. This CDR3 spans 15 amino acids. J gave up 2 bases and V 3 bases, and 4 bases lay outside the gene matches. CDR3 protein: CASSEAGQGTYEQYF. In DNA, the CDR3 is TGTGCCAGCAGTGAGGCGGGACAGGGGACCTACGAGCAGTACTTC.

This clone was detected only once. V usage is TRBV19 and J usage is TRBJ2-5; 7 bases agree with TRBD1. Per germline, CDR1 LNHDA and CDR2 SQIVND (reference sequence). CDR3 length: 16 amino acids. The J segment lost 5 bases and the V segment lost 2 bases, leaving 11 bases of the junction unmatched. The CDR3 nucleotides are TGTGCCAGTAGTATACATTCGATGGGACAGCTCGAGACCCAGTACTTC. Its translation: CASSIHSMGQLETQYF.

The chain has TRBV5-4 and TRBJ1-1; D gene unclear. V was shortened by 0 bases and J by 7 bases, with 13 bases between the two germline ends. The CDR3 length is 14 residues. Germline assignment: CDR1 SGHNT and CDR2 YYREEE (reference sequence). CDR3 sequence reads: CASSLVSREGEAFF. The CDR3 DNA sequence: TGTGCCAGCAGCTTGGTGAGCCGTGAGGGTGAAGCTTTCTTT.

In its sample, this clone was seen once. The rearrangement joins TRBV19 to TRBJ2-3; 14 positions agree with TRBD2. From germline, CDR1 is LNHDA and CDR2 SQIVND (reference sequence). This CDR3 region has 16 residues. J gave up 4 bases and V 5 bases, and 5 bases lay outside the gene matches. As DNA, the CDR3 is TGTGCCAGTAGTGTGGGACTAGCGGGGGAGGCAGATACGCAGTATTTT. It specifies CASSVGLAGEADTQYF.

The chain has TRBV10-3 and TRBJ2-5; 11 bases match TRBD2. This CDR3 contains 16 residues. Germline CDR1 reads ENHRY; CDR2 reads SYGVKD. J was trimmed by 2 bases and V by 2 bases; bases with no gene match: 4. The CDR3 region is CAISEARLAGQETQYF. CDR3 DNA sequence: TGTGCCATCAGTGAGGCGAGACTAGCGGGGCAAGAGACCCAGTACTTC.

The chain couples TRBV5-4 to TRBJ2-3; D is perhaps TRBD1 (6 bases). Germline V gene data show CDR1 as SGHNT and CDR2 as YYREEE (reference sequence). The V end lost 4 bases, the J end lost 0 bases, and 15 bases lay between the germline ends. The CDR3 is made up of 16 amino acids. The CDR3 loop reads CASSTGHAASTDTQYF. The CDR3 DNA follows: TGTGCCAGCAGCACGGGACATGCCGCTAGCACAGATACGCAGTATTTT. Full variable domain (remainder filled in from reference TRBV5-4 and TRBJ2-3): ETGVTQSPTHLIKTRGQQVTLRCSSQSGHNTVSWYQQALGQGPQFIFQYYREEENGRGNFPPRFSGLQFPNYSSELNVNALELDDSALYLCASSTGHAASTDTQYFGPGTRLTVL.

This chain connects TRBV21-1 to TRBJ1-5. TRBV21-1 counts as a pseudogene. There are 17 residues in the CDR3. The DNA of the CDR3 is TGTGCCAATTTTAGCCGCATTTTAAGAAATAGCAATCAGCCCCAGCATTTT. Amino acids: CANFSRILRNSNQPQHF.

This chain uses TRBV9 with TRBJ2-3, with 11 bases identical to TRBD2. Germline loops: CDR1 SGDLS, CDR2 YYNGEE. The CDR3 has 16 amino acids. V shed 3 bases, J shed 3 bases, and the junction held 6 bases outside the gene matches. This CDR3 reads CASSGLLAGGTDTQYF. In DNA form, the CDR3 reads TGTGCCAGCAGCGGACTATTAGCGGGGGGGACAGATACGCAGTATTTT.

The chain combines TRBV5-4 with TRBJ2-5; D may be TRBD2 (7 bases). The CDR3 is 15 amino acids. The V gene's germline CDR1 is SGHNT and CDR2 YYREEE (reference sequence). Trimming left V 4 bases short and J 5 bases short, with 18 bases between. CDR3 sequence: CASSPLGGAGETQYF. The CDR3, as DNA: TGTGCCAGCAGCCCCTTGGGGGGGGCAGGGGAGACCCAGTACTTC.

As regards this clone: This CDR3 is also generated by other DNA sequences in the sample. The rearrangement joins TRBV10-3 to TRBJ2-7; TRBD1 matches at 8 bases. Germline trimming cut 6 bases from V and 5 bases from J; bases unmatched to any gene: 0. The germline CDR1 and CDR2 sequences are ENHRY and SYGVKD. This CDR3 contains 11 residues. CDR3 in DNA: TGTGCCATCAGGACAGGGGACGAGCAGTACTTC. Translation: CAIRTGDEQYF.

This sequence joins TRBV13 and TRBJ1-1; TRBD1 might be the D (6 bases). V lost 5 bases, J lost 6 bases, and 13 bases lay in between. CDR3 length: 13 residues. Germline CDR1 reads PRHDT; CDR2 reads FYEKMQ (reference sequence). The CDR3 loop is CASSDNRAAEAFF. CDR3 DNA: TGTGCCAGCAGCGACAACAGGGCGGCTGAAGCTTTCTTT.

The V and J genes are TRBV7-3 and TRBJ2-3; D is possibly TRBD2 (7 bases). Looked up from germline, CDR1 is SGHTA and CDR2 is FQGTGA. This CDR3 is built from 14 residues. The germline V and J ends were trimmed by 3 bases and 4 bases, with 11 bases remaining between them. CDR3 sequence: CASSFGGPSDTQYF. CDR3 coding DNA: TGTGCCAGCAGCTTCGGGGGGCCCTCAGATACGCAGTATTTT. The whole variable domain, filled in from reference TRBV7-3 and TRBJ2-3, reads GAGVSQTPSNKVTEKGKYVELRCDPISGHTALYWYRQSLGQGPEFLIYFQGTGAADDSGLPNDRFFAVRPEGSVSTLKIQRTERGDSAVYLCASSFGGPSDTQYFGPGTRLTVL.

The chain couples TRBV2 to TRBJ2-3; 11 bases align to TRBD2. Losses at the gene ends were 2 bases for V and 1 base for J; bases not matched to a gene: 20. CDR1 and CDR2 from the germline V gene are SNHLY and FYNNEI. The CDR3 is 22 amino acids. The CDR3 is CASSEHPGGVAGGLMGTDTQYF. The DNA of the CDR3 is TGTGCCAGCAGTGAACACCCCGGGGGCGTAGCGGGGGGGCTGATGGGCACAGATACGCAGTATTTT.

J is TRBJ2-5 and V is TRBV7-3; a possible D gene is TRBD2 (6 bases). The germline CDR1 and CDR2 sequences are SGHTA and FQGTGA. The CDR3 contains 13 residues. Trimming cost V 5 bases and J 1 base, with 8 bases left between them. In nucleotides, the CDR3 is TGTGCCAGCAGCATTAGCGGCCAAGAGACCCAGTACTTC. Its translation is CASSISGQETQYF.

The chain links TRBV27 to TRBJ1-6; D possibly corresponds to TRBD1 (5 bases). The germline V gene has CDR1 MNHEY and CDR2 SMNVEV (reference sequence). This CDR3 has 13 amino acids. Between the trimmed V and J ends, which lost 5 bases and 10 bases, there was a span of 12 bases. CDR3 sequence (DNA): TGTGCCAGCAGTCCTAGGGGCGGATCACCCCTCCACTTT. Protein product: CASSPRGGSPLHF.

This chain links TRBV10-3 with TRBJ1-1, with D hard to call. The CDR3 totals 13 residues. Deletions cut 3 bases from V and 7 bases from J, with 12 bases between. Germline CDR1 and CDR2: ENHRY and SYGVKD. DNA of the CDR3: TGTGCCATCAGTGATGATGTGAGGGATGAAGCTTTCTTT. Translating it yields CAISDDVRDEAFF.

This chain connects TRBV6-5 to TRBJ2-5; 7 bases fit TRBD2. V was pared by 8 bases and J by 6 bases, with 9 bases of the junction left unmatched. From germline, CDR1 is MNHEY and CDR2 SVGAGI. The CDR3 covers 13 residues. The CDR3 bases are TGTGCCAGCTCGATAGCGGGCATGCAGACCCAGTACTTC. Protein product: CASSIAGMQTQYF.

The CDR3 region has the DNA TGTGCCAGCAGCTTAGACGGACACTCGAACACTGAAGCTTTCTTT. Its translation is CASSLDGHSNTEAFF. The rearrangement links TRBV7-9 to TRBJ1-1, with a weak D call TRBD1 (5 bases). V dropped 1 base and J dropped 1 base, with 10 bases sitting between them. Germline V gene lookup returns CDR1 SEHNR and CDR2 FQNEAQ (reference sequence). CDR3 length: 15 residues.